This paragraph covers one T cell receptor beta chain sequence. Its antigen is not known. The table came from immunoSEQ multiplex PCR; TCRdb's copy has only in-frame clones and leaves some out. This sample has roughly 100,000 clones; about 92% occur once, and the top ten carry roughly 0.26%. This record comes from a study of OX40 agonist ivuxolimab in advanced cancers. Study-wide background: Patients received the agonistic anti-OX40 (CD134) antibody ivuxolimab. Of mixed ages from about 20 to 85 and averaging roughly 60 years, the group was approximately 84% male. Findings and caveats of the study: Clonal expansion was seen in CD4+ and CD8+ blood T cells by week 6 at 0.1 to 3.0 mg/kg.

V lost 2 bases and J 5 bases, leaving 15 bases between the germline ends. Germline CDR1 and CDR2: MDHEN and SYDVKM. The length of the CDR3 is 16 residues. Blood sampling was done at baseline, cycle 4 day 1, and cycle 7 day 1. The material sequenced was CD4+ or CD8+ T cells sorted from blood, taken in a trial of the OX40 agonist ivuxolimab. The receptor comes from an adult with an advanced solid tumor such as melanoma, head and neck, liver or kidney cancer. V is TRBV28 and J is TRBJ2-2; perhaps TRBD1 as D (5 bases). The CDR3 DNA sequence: TGTGCCAGCAGTTTACAGGGTTATGTGCCGACCGGGGAGCTGTTTTTT. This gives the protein CASSLQGYVPTGELFF.